Presented here are 9 T cell receptor beta chains from one specimen sequenced in a study of blood T cell repertoires in COVID-19. The table came from immunoSEQ multiplex PCR; TCRdb's copy has only in-frame clones and leaves some out. This table has 190,000 or so clones, around 87% appearing once. Sequencing was carried out using peripheral blood. All receptors come from a man in his forties or fifties with active or convalescent COVID-19.

V gene TRBV6-5 combines with J gene TRBJ1-4; D uncertain. With 7 bases removed from V and 2 bases from J, the gap between germline ends came to 11 bases. Per germline, CDR1 MNHEY and CDR2 SVGAGI. This CDR3 has 14 residues. CDR3 loop: CASKLVTTNEKLFF. In DNA, the CDR3 is TGTGCCAGCAAATTAGTCACCACTAATGAAAAACTGTTTTTT.

This rearrangement joins TRBV29-1 to TRBJ2-1; 8 nucleotides match TRBD2. With 4 bases clipped from V and 4 bases from J, the junction kept 9 bases outside the gene matches. Per the germline V gene, CDR1 is SQVTM and CDR2 is ANQGSEA. The length of the CDR3 is 15 residues. The CDR3 reads CSVGVGGADYNEQFF. The CDR3 DNA follows: TGCAGCGTTGGCGTCGGGGGGGCCGATTACAATGAGCAGTTCTTC.

This clone was detected only a few times. The rearrangement links TRBV5-1 to TRBJ2-1, with TRBD2 matching 8 bases. The CDR3 runs to 14 residues. In germline, CDR1 is SGHRS, CDR2 YFSETQ. V gave up 0 bases and J gave up 7 bases; unmatched junction bases: 3. The CDR3 coding sequence is TGCGCCAGCAGCTTGGCACTAGCGGAAAATGAGCAGTTCTTC. This gives the protein CASSLALAENEQFF.

This clone came up a few times. The chain employs TRBV6-1 and TRBJ1-2, with 7 bases lining up with TRBD1. This CDR3 has 14 amino acids. Unmatched junction bases numbered 9, after V lost 3 bases and J lost 8 bases. Germline CDR1 reads MNHNS; CDR2 reads SASEGT. CDR3 sequence (DNA): TGTGCCAGCAGTGAGGTGGAGGGGGCAGGAGGCTACACCTTC. Translating gives CASSEVEGAGGYTF.

The chain has TRBV7-9 and TRBJ2-7, with TRBD1 identical over 9 bases. This CDR3 is 19 amino acids long. Trimming removed 4 bases from V and 2 bases from J; junction bases left unmatched: 18. Looked up from germline, CDR1 is SEHNR and CDR2 is FQNEAQ (reference sequence). Here the CDR3 reads CASSSLKRWTGVETYEQYF. The CDR3 bases are TGTGCCAGCAGCTCCTTAAAACGCTGGACAGGGGTAGAGACCTACGAGCAGTACTTC.

The rearrangement uses TRBV6-2 or TRBV6-3 and TRBJ1-5, with D maybe TRBD1 (5 bases). V was cut by 4 bases and J by 2 bases, with 9 bases left in between. The germline gives CDR1 MNHEY, CDR2 SVGEGT. The CDR3 runs 14 residues. The CDR3: CASSSTGRNQPQHF. The DNA for the CDR3 is TGTGCCAGCAGTTCAACAGGCCGCAATCAGCCCCAGCATTTT.

The chain uses TRBV11-2 and TRBJ2-7, with 11 positions matching TRBD2. CDR1 is SGHAT, CDR2 FQNNGV, per germline. The CDR3 length is 15 residues. V shed 3 bases, J shed 1 base, and the junction held 2 bases outside the gene matches. CDR3 amino acids: CASSLTSGVSYEQYF. DNA for the CDR3: TGTGCCAGCAGCTTGACTAGCGGGGTGTCCTACGAGCAGTACTTC. Filled out from reference TRBV11-2 and TRBJ2-7, the complete variable domain reads EAGVAQSPRYKIIEKRQSVAFWCNPISGHATLYWYQQILGQGPKLLIQFQNNGVVDDSQLPKDRFSAERLKGVDSTLKIQPAKLEDSAVYLCASSLTSGVSYEQYFGPGTRLTVT.

CDR3: CASSQDTVGGTGANVLTF. Written as DNA, the CDR3 is TGCGCCAGCAGCCAAGATACGGTAGGGGGTACTGGGGCCAACGTCCTGACTTTC. This rearrangement joins TRBV4-3 to TRBJ2-6; D may be TRBD1 (6 bases). The CDR3 contains 18 residues. V lost 0 bases to trimming and J lost 2 bases, with 14 bases between them. Germline V CDR1 and CDR2: LGHNA, YSLEER.

The rearrangement joins TRBV5-5 to TRBJ1-4; the match to TRBD1 covers 11 bases. The germline CDR1 and CDR2 sequences are SGHKS and YYEKEE (reference sequence). The CDR3 consists of 16 residues. V lost 0 bases and J lost 7; bases outside the gene matches: 5. In nucleotides, the CDR3 is TGTGCCAGCAGCTTGGGAGGACAGGGGGCTGTTGAAAAACTGTTTTTT. It encodes CASSLGGQGAVEKLFF.